The 22 T cell receptor beta chains in this list originate from one sample, sequenced in a study of long-term antiretroviral therapy in people with HIV. The assay, immunoSEQ v3.0, was run at survey level. The table came from immunoSEQ multiplex PCR; TCRdb's copy has only in-frame clones and leaves some out. The repertoire holds just under 35,000 clones, with 70% to 90% as singletons. Sequencing used unsorted PBMCs, obtained around 2.7 years before starting antiretroviral therapy. The source of these receptors is a woman aged 30 to 39 with HIV.

The gene calls are TRBV18 and TRBJ1-6; no definite D call. This CDR3 spans 18 amino acids. V was shortened by 5 bases and J by 0 bases, with 17 bases between the two germline ends. CDR1 KGHSH and CDR2 LQKENI come from the germline V gene. The CDR3 DNA follows: TGTGCCAGCTCAGGCTGGGATCCCGCGAGCTCCTATAATTCACCCCTCCACTTT. Residues: CASSGWDPASSYNSPLHF.

The rearrangement joins TRBV30 to TRBJ1-3; D unclear. Germline values: CDR1 GTSNPN, CDR2 SVGIG (reference sequence). Trimming took off 3 bases at V and 0 bases at J, with 12 bases between the two ends. This CDR3 spans 15 amino acids. DNA for the CDR3: TGTGCCTGGAGACCTCGACTGAGCTCTGGAAACACCATATATTTT. The encoded protein is CAWRPRLSSGNTIYF.

The chain couples TRBV28 to TRBJ1-1, with a tentative D call TRBD1 (6 bases). Between the trimmed V and J ends, which lost 6 bases and 3 bases, there was a span of 14 bases. The CDR3 runs to 14 residues. CDR1 and CDR2 (germline): MDHEN, SYDVKM. CDR3 sequence: CASSPRGRYTEAFF. For the CDR3, the DNA is TGTGCCAGCAGCCCCAGGGGAAGGTACACTGAAGCTTTCTTT.

Only one count was recorded for this clone. V gene TRBV7-9 combines with J gene TRBJ1-1; TRBD1 agrees at 8 bases. The CDR3 sequence is 15 residues long. In germline, CDR1 is SEHNR, CDR2 FQNEAQ (reference sequence). V lost 3 bases and J lost 4; bases outside the gene matches: 7. CDR3 loop: CASSFQGAIGTEAFF. CDR3 in DNA: TGTGCCAGCAGCTTCCAGGGGGCTATCGGCACTGAAGCTTTCTTT.

The rearrangement uses TRBV5-4 and TRBJ1-2, with 8 positions matching TRBD1. This CDR3 is 14 amino acids long. Germline trimming cut 4 bases from V and 7 bases from J; bases unmatched to any gene: 9. The germline gives CDR1 SGHNT, CDR2 YYREEE (reference sequence). This CDR3 is CASSQPSDRAGYTF. The CDR3, as DNA: TGTGCCAGCAGCCAACCGTCGGACAGGGCTGGCTACACCTTC.

The chain recombines TRBV5-1 with TRBJ2-7, with 7 nucleotides matching TRBD2. The CDR3 runs to 13 residues. The germline gives CDR1 SGHRS, CDR2 YFSETQ. V was clipped by 4 bases and J by 0 bases; unmatched bases: 1. Here the CDR3 DNA reads TGCGCCAGCAGCCGCGGGGGCTCCTACGAGCAGTACGTC. This gives the protein CASSRGGSYEQYV.

This clone was observed a few times. The chain uses TRBV7-9 and TRBJ1-6, with TRBD1 matching over 10 bases. Germline-derived CDR1 and CDR2 are SEHNR and FQNEAQ (reference sequence). Germline trimming cut 3 bases from V and 6 bases from J; bases unmatched to any gene: 5. The CDR3 length is 16 residues. CDR3 bases: TGTGCCAGCAGCTTGCCGGGACAGGGGAGTAATTCACCCCTCCACTTT. Translation gives CASSLPGQGSNSPLHF.

This chain links TRBV9 with TRBJ2-1; TRBD2 is a possible D gene (6 bases). V was cut by 0 bases and J by 2 bases, with 9 bases left in between. The germline V gene has CDR1 SGDLS and CDR2 YYNGEE. The CDR3 spans 15 residues. This CDR3 reads CASSVAQRAYNEQFF. For the CDR3, the DNA is TGTGCCAGCAGCGTAGCCCAGCGGGCCTACAATGAGCAGTTCTTC.

This clone is medium-sized within its sample. In DNA form, the CDR3 reads TGTGCCAGCAGTTTTCTTAGCAGGACTAACACTGAAGCTTTCTTT. This gives the protein CASSFLSRTNTEAFF. The chain is built from TRBV28 and TRBJ1-1; D uncertain. With 3 bases removed from V and 2 bases from J, the gap between germline ends came to 13 bases. The CDR3 runs to 15 residues. Per germline, CDR1 MDHEN and CDR2 SYDVKM. The variable domain in full, with the rest retrieved from reference TRBV28 and TRBJ1-1, is DVKVTQSSRYLVKRTGEKVFLECVQDMDHENMFWYRQDPGLGLRLIYFSYDVKMKEKGDIPEGYSVSREKKERFSLILESASTNQTSMYLCASSFLSRTNTEAFFGQGTRLTVV.

This chain links TRBV30 with TRBJ1-2; 7 bases line up with TRBD1. This CDR3 spans 13 amino acids. The germline V gene has CDR1 GTSNPN and CDR2 SVGIG (reference sequence). V lost 0 bases and J lost 5; bases outside the gene matches: 3. CDR3: CAWSVKTGYGYTF. For the CDR3, the DNA is TGTGCCTGGAGTGTAAAGACAGGGTATGGCTACACCTTC. Full variable domain (rest looked up from reference TRBV30 and TRBJ1-2): SQTIHQWPATLVQPVGSPLSLECTVEGTSNPNLYWYRQAAGRGLQLLFYSVGIGQISSEVPQNLSASRPQDRQFILSSKKLLLSDSGFYLCAWSVKTGYGYTFGSGTRLTVV.

The rearrangement joins TRBV10-3 to TRBJ2-7, with D perhaps TRBD2 (6 bases). Germline V gene sequence: CDR1 ENHRY, CDR2 SYGVKD. The CDR3 totals 15 residues. Trimming pared 6 bases from V and 0 bases from J, leaving 15 bases between. The CDR3 sequence is CAISPGTDSSYEQYF. The CDR3, as DNA: TGTGCCATCAGCCCCGGGACTGATTCCTCCTACGAGCAGTACTTC.

This clone was observed a single time. The gene calls are TRBV18 and TRBJ1-1; 7 bases match TRBD1. From germline, CDR1 is KGHSH and CDR2 LQKENI. The CDR3 consists of 15 residues. J gave up 1 base and V 2 bases, and 4 bases lay outside the gene matches. DNA for the CDR3: TGTGCCAGCTCACCAACTACAGGGGCGAACACTGAAGCTTTCTTT. It translates to CASSPTTGANTEAFF.

The chain combines TRBV27 with TRBJ1-2, with 10 bases aligning to TRBD1. The germline CDR1 and CDR2 sequences are MNHEY and SMNVEV (reference sequence). V dropped 8 bases and J dropped 6; count of bases not matched to a gene: 15. The CDR3 covers 16 residues. CDR3 protein: CASLKVSGTGAHGYTF. The CDR3 DNA is TGTGCCAGCCTTAAGGTTTCTGGGACAGGGGCCCATGGCTACACCTTC.

V and J are TRBV9 and TRBJ2-2; D is unresolved. The V end lost 0 bases, the J end lost 6 bases, and 0 bases lay between the germline ends. The CDR3 totals 11 residues. Germline V gene sequence: CDR1 SGDLS, CDR2 YYNGEE. CDR3 amino acids: CASSVAGELFF. The CDR3 DNA sequence: TGTGCCAGCAGCGTAGCCGGGGAGCTGTTTTTT.

This clone was counted only a few times. The chain carries TRBV2 and TRBJ2-7, with TRBD2 matching over 14 bases. The germline CDR1 and CDR2 sequences are SNHLY and FYNNEI. The J segment lost 2 bases and the V segment lost 10 bases, leaving 4 bases of the junction unmatched. CDR3 size: 14 residues. The CDR3 is CAIGTSGGTYEQYF. The CDR3 bases are TGTGCCATCGGGACTAGCGGGGGTACCTACGAGCAGTACTTC.

This clone has a handful of counts. The chain has TRBV6-1 and TRBJ1-3; D remains ambiguous. This CDR3 is 14 amino acids long. V dropped 8 bases and J dropped 2 bases, with 13 bases sitting between them. Germline values: CDR1 MNHNS, CDR2 SASEGT. The CDR3 spells CASGHGGTGNTIYF. CDR3 sequence (DNA): TGTGCCAGCGGGCATGGTGGGACTGGAAACACCATATATTTT.

J is TRBJ2-2 and V is TRBV7-9; 7 nucleotides align to TRBD2. V shed 4 bases and J 0 bases; nucleotides not matched to a gene: 5. In germline, CDR1 is SEHNR, CDR2 FQNEAQ (reference sequence). The CDR3 consists of 16 residues. The CDR3, as DNA: TGTGCCAGCAGCTCTGTGGGGAGGGCGAACACCGGGGAGCTGTTTTTT. This sequence encodes CASSSVGRANTGELFF.

This clone was detected only a few times. V is TRBV6-1 and J is TRBJ1-5; D remains unclear. The V end was cut by 2 bases, the J end by 3 bases, with 5 bases between. CDR3 length equals 13 residues. Per the germline V gene, CDR1 is MNHNS and CDR2 is SASEGT. CDR3 residues: CASSERDNQPQHF. In nucleotides, the CDR3 is TGTGCCAGCAGTGAACGGGACAATCAGCCCCAGCATTTT.

The CDR3 sequence is CASGLRGDNEKLFF. CDR3 nucleotide sequence: TGTGCCAGTGGCTTGAGGGGGGATAATGAAAAACTGTTTTTT. This sequence joins TRBV19 and TRBJ1-4; a possible D gene is TRBD1 (6 bases). CDR3 size: 14 residues. In germline, CDR1 is LNHDA, CDR2 SQIVND (reference sequence). Deletions cut 8 bases from V and 4 bases from J, with 14 bases between.

Only a few counts were recorded for this clone. V gene TRBV19 combines with J gene TRBJ1-1, with D possibly matching TRBD1 (5 bases). Trimming shortened V by 3 bases and J by 8 bases, and 7 bases separated the two germline ends. There are 11 residues in the CDR3. CDR1 LNHDA and CDR2 SQIVND come from the germline V gene (reference sequence). The CDR3 loop reads CASSISGEAFF. The CDR3, as DNA: TGTGCCAGTAGTATTTCAGGGGAAGCTTTCTTT.

The chain joins TRBV10-2 to TRBJ2-2, with no clear D. Per the germline V gene, CDR1 is WSHSY and CDR2 is SAAADI. The CDR3 contains 13 residues. V lost 6 bases to trimming and J lost 3 bases, with 8 bases between them. CDR3 sequence reads: CASSAFYTGELFF. The CDR3 coding sequence is TGCGCCAGCAGCGCCTTTTACACCGGGGAGCTGTTTTTT.

V usage is TRBV11-2 and J usage is TRBJ2-1; 11 nucleotides line up with TRBD2. Germline-derived CDR1 and CDR2 are SGHAT and FQNNGV. This CDR3 comprises 16 residues. The V and J ends lost 3 bases and 3 bases, in that order; junction bases with no gene match: 4. CDR3 nucleotide sequence: TGTGCCAGCAGCTTGTCGACTAGCGGGGTCTACAATGAGCAGTTCTTC. Translating gives CASSLSTSGVYNEQFF.